The sequence of this T cell receptor (beta chain) was determined in a study of blood T cell repertoires in COVID-19. Across the study: Samples of COVID-19 (acute and convalescent) were obtained from the United States, Italy and Spain.

In the study's own analysis: Reference gene primer amplification yielded estimated nucleated cell counts. Method: immunoSEQ multiplex PCR; TCRdb's copy keeps in-frame clones and lacks some. Clonal size and the V and J genes are those of that table, whereas D and trimming came from the DNA. Of around 150,000 clones listed, approximately 82% are singletons. Germline loops: CDR1 LGHDT, CDR2 YNNKEL (reference sequence). The CDR3 has 17 amino acids. V lost 0 bases, J lost 0 bases, and 14 bases lay in between. The sequence was collected from a woman in her forties or fifties in a cohort sampled during active or convalescent COVID-19. The chain is built from TRBV3-1 (or the pseudogene TRBV3-2) and TRBJ1-1; D ambiguous. The sample comprised peripheral blood. The CDR3 DNA reads as TGTGCCAGCAGCCAAGATAAACGGGTACGGATGAACACTGAAGCTTTCTTT. The encoded protein is CASSQDKRVRMNTEAFF.